The clone carrying this T cell receptor beta chain was seen repeatedly, ten times or more. Its antigen is not known. The data belong to a study of metastatic and nonmetastatic thyroid tumors. Study-level information: A comparison of repertoires was made across blood and tumor or nodule tissue from malignant and benign thyroid patients.

Authors' methods: Clinicopathological groups supplied CDR3 differences that were used to build a distant-metastasis classifier for papillary thyroid cancer. TCRdb reassembled clones from the PCR reads with MiXCR. TCRdb, rather than the study authors, made the V and J calls. The sample shows about 42,000 clones, 9% to 13% of them seen only once. All patients reached thyroid surgery having received no treatment beforehand. The study's findings and limits: Reported TCR beta diversity, measured in blood and tumor, was significantly higher for malignant thyroid tumors than for benign nodules.

The CDR3 sequence is 14 residues long. CDR1 is DFQATT, CDR2 SNEGSKA, per germline (reference sequence). The specimen sequenced was blood. The source is a male donor with papillary thyroid cancer or a benign thyroid nodule (not recorded which). Some clones in this sample may be carry-over from other donors' samples. The rearrangement links TRBV20-1 to TRBJ2-3; TRBD2 matches 11 bases. CDR3 bases: TGCAGCGAGTCGATAGCGGGAGGGTCAGATACGCAGTATTTT. This encodes CSESIAGGSDTQYF.